The TCR beta chain described here comes from a study of shared clonotypes between healthy human individuals. Positive CCR7 selection of CD45RO-negative cells yielded the naive CD8 cells, and terminally differentiated effector memory CD45RA+ cells were excluded. This CDR3 has 18 amino acids. The ends were cut back, 1 base at V and 0 bases at J, with 18 bases in the middle. The germline V gene encodes CDR1 LNHDA and CDR2 SQIVND (reference sequence). Some clones are missing from TCRdb's copy, which holds only in-frame ones; the method was immunoSEQ multiplex PCR. The table shows some 2.1 million clones, with just under 95% occurring only once.

V gene TRBV19 combines with J gene TRBJ2-5; D could derive from TRBD1 or TRBD2 (5 bases each). The clonotype originates from a man aged 18 to 30 in good health. Input material: naive CD8+ T cells sorted from blood. This chain's CDR3 is CASSIGAGLFGDQETQYF. The CDR3 bases are TGTGCCAGTAGTATAGGAGCAGGGCTCTTCGGGGACCAAGAGACCCAGTACTTC. Based on the CDR3 plus reference TRBV19 and TRBJ2-5, the full variable domain is DGGITQSPKYLFRKEGQNVTLSCEQNLNHDAMYWYRQDPGQGLRLIYYSQIVNDFQKGDIAEGYSVSREKKESFPLTVTSAQKNPTAFYLCASSIGAGLFGDQETQYFGPGTRLLVL.